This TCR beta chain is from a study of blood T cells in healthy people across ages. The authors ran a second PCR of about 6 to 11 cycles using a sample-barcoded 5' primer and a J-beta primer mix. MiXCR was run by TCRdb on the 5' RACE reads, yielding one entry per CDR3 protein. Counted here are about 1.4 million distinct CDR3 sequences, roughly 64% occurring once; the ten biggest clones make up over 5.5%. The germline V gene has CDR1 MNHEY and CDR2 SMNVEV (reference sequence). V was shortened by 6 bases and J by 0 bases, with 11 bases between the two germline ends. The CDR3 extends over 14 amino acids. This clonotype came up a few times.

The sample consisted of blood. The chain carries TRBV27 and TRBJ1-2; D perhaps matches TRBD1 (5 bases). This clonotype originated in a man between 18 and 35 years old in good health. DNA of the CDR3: TGTGCCAGCAGCTGGGGACCGGCTAACTATGGCTACACCTTC. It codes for CASSWGPANYGYTF.